This is a list of T cell receptor beta chains from one sample in a study of T cells in tuberculosis. Produced via immunoSEQ multiplex PCR; TCRdb's table is partial and in-frame only. This table has around 29,000 clones, 80% to 95% appearing once. The sample taken for sequencing was PBMCs. These TCRs come from a donor under 30 with latent tuberculosis or without tuberculosis infection. CDR3s include the opening cysteine and the closing phenylalanine or tryptophan. A D gene is named only where the DNA matches it firmly. Not every row has a clone size; where given, it reads once, few, many or a size class.

clone size	D gene	V gene	J gene	CDR3 DNA	CDR3 protein
-	TRBD1	TRBV28	TRBJ2-5	TGTGCCAGCAGTTTATACTCCGATGGACAGGGGAGAGAGACCCAGTACTTC	CASSLYSDGQGRETQYF
-	TRBD2	TRBV5-1	TRBJ2-1	TGCGCCAGCAGCTTTACTAGCGGGAGTGTCGATGAGCAGTTCTTC	CASSFTSGSVDEQFF
-	-	TRBV2	TRBJ1-5	TGTGCCAGCAGTGCTTCGGACACCTTGGGTCAGCCCCAGCATTTT	CASSASDTLGQPQHF
-	-	TRBV5-6	TRBJ1-3	TGTGCCAGCAGCTTTTTCGGAGAAAAGATCTCTGGAAACACCATATATTTT	CASSFFGEKISGNTIYF
-	TRBD1	TRBV7-3	TRBJ1-1	TGTGCCAGCAGCCTATACGGGACAGGTATGGTGGGACCTGAAGCTTTCTTT	CASSLYGTGMVGPEAFF
-	-	TRBV28	TRBJ2-3	TGTGCCAGCAGCCCTATTACAGATACGCAGTATTTT	CASSPITDTQYF
-	TRBD1	TRBV27	TRBJ1-1	TGTGCCAGCAGTTTTGACCCGGACAGGGGGCGCTCGGGGACTGAAGCTTTCTTT	CASSFDPDRGRSGTEAFF
once	TRBD1	TRBV7-9	TRBJ2-7	TGTGCCAGCAGCCTGACGACAGGGTCCTACGAGCAGTACTTC	CASSLTTGSYEQYF
-	TRBD2	TRBV7-9	TRBJ2-7	TGTGCCAGCAGCTCGACTAGCGCAGCACCCTACGAGCAGTACTTC	CASSSTSAAPYEQYF
-	-	TRBV5-6	TRBJ2-3	TGTGCCAGCAGCCGCGAGGATACGCAGTATTTT	CASSREDTQYF
once	-	TRBV18	TRBJ2-5	TGTGCCAGCTCACCGAACACAGGGAGTAGGGAGACCCAGTACTTC	CASSPNTGSRETQYF
-	-	TRBV10-1	TRBJ1-1	TGCGCCAGCGCGGGGGAGGGGGACACTGAAGCTTTCTTT	CASAGEGDTEAFF
-	TRBD2	TRBV7-8	TRBJ2-7	TGTGCCAGCAGCTTAGTCTTGCGGGAGGGCCCATACGAGCAGTACTTC	CASSLVLREGPYEQYF
-	TRBD1	TRBV7-9	TRBJ2-1	TGTGCCAGCAGCACCTGGGACAGGGGGCTTTACAATGAGCAGTTCTTC	CASSTWDRGLYNEQFF
-	-	TRBV28	TRBJ1-5	TGTGCCAGCAGAGAGGACAGCTATAGCAATCAGCCCCAGCATTTT	CASREDSYSNQPQHF
-	TRBD2	TRBV7-2	TRBJ2-1	TGTGCCAGCAGCTTGGCGGGAGCCTCCTACAATGAGCAGTTCTTC	CASSLAGASYNEQFF
-	-	TRBV27	TRBJ1-5	TGTGCCAGCAGGGAAGGACAGCAGCCCCAGCATTTT	CASREGQQPQHF
-	TRBD1	TRBV11-2	TRBJ2-7	TGTGCCAGCAGCGCGCCCGGGACAGCTTACGAGCAGTACTTC	CASSAPGTAYEQYF
-	TRBD1	TRBV4-1	TRBJ2-7	TGCGCCAGCAGCACCCGACAGGGGGGTATGATAAACGAGCAGTACTTC	CASSTRQGGMINEQYF
-	-	TRBV28	TRBJ1-2	TGTGCCAGCAGTATACAGGGTGACTATGGCTACACCTTC	CASSIQGDYGYTF
-	TRBD1	TRBV6-1	TRBJ2-1	TGTGCCAGCAGTGGGACATGGGGGACAGGTTTGGATGAGCAGTTCTTC	CASSGTWGTGLDEQFF
-	TRBD1	TRBV19	TRBJ1-5	TGTGCCAGTAAGGACAGGAGATACTATAGCAATCAGCCCCAGCATTTT	CASKDRRYYSNQPQHF
-	-	TRBV4-3	TRBJ2-7	TGCGCCAGCAGCTTTTCTACCGGAGGTAACGAGCAGTACTTC	CASSFSTGGNEQYF
-	TRBD1	TRBV2	TRBJ2-1	TGTGCCAGCAGTCCCAGGGGGACAGTTGACAATGAGCAGTTCTTC	CASSPRGTVDNEQFF
-	-	TRBV28	TRBJ1-1	TGTGCCAGCACCAACTATGGGGGGGGCTACACTGAAGCTTTCTTT	CASTNYGGGYTEAFF
-	TRBD2	TRBV28	TRBJ2-4	TGTGCCAGCAGTTTATTCGGGAGGGCCAAAAACATTCAGTACTTC	CASSLFGRAKNIQYF
few	TRBD1	TRBV15	TRBJ1-2	TGTGCCACCAGCAGACTTCCTTCCGACAGGGGATACTCTGGCTACACCTTC	CATSRLPSDRGYSGYTF
-	-	TRBV6-1	TRBJ1-3	TGTGCCAGCGGTCGGACAGCCGGAAACACCATATATTTT	CASGRTAGNTIYF
-	TRBD2	TRBV13	TRBJ2-1	TGTGCCAGCACCCCCCCGACTAGCGGGGACAATGAGCAGTTCTTC	CASTPPTSGDNEQFF
-	TRBD1	TRBV7-9	TRBJ2-7	TGTGCCAGCAGCTTAGACAGGGGAGAGCAGTACTTC	CASSLDRGEQYF
-	TRBD1	TRBV29-1	TRBJ2-1	TGCAGCGTGGCCGGGACAGGGGTTATCCCAGACAATGAGCAGTTCTTC	CSVAGTGVIPDNEQFF
-	-	TRBV27	TRBJ2-7	TGTGCCAGCAGCCCCGGCTCCTACGAGCAGTACTTC	CASSPGSYEQYF
-	-	TRBV7-9	TRBJ2-6	TGTGCCAGCAGCCCCGACATTTCCTCTGGGGCCAACGTCCTGACTTTC	CASSPDISSGANVLTF
-	-	TRBV20-1	TRBJ1-1	TGCAGTGCCCCCCAAAACACTGAAGCTTTCTTT	CSAPQNTEAFF
-	-	TRBV7-3	TRBJ1-1	TGTGCCAGCAGCTTAACTGTCGCTACAGGGAACACTGAAGCTTTCTTT	CASSLTVATGNTEAFF
-	TRBD1	TRBV4-3	TRBJ2-2	TGCGCCAGCAGCCAACTCACCGGGACAGGCGACGGGGAGCTGTTTTTT	CASSQLTGTGDGELFF
-	TRBD2	TRBV7-2	TRBJ2-7	TGTGCCAGCAGCTTAGTGGCCCTAGCGGGGGGGTCCTACGAGCAGTACTTC	CASSLVALAGGSYEQYF
-	TRBD1	TRBV28	TRBJ2-2	TGTGCCAGCAGTGACCCCGACAGGGGGCAAACCGGGGAGCTGTTTTTT	CASSDPDRGQTGELFF
-	TRBD1	TRBV7-2	TRBJ2-7	TGTGCCAGCAGCTCGACAGGGTTAATCTCCTACGAGCAGTACTTC	CASSSTGLISYEQYF
-	TRBD1	TRBV6-1	TRBJ2-7	TGTGCCAGCACCCAGGCTGGGGACAGTCCCTACGAGCAGTACTTC	CASTQAGDSPYEQYF
-	TRBD1	TRBV18	TRBJ1-3	TGTGCCAGCTCAACAGGGGGATCTGGAAACACCATATATTTT	CASSTGGSGNTIYF
-	TRBD2	TRBV9	TRBJ2-2	TGTGCCAGCAGCGTCGGAGCGGGAGGGCCCTCCGGGGAGCTGTTTTTT	CASSVGAGGPSGELFF
-	-	TRBV28	TRBJ2-7	TGTGCCAGCAGGAGTGGTGGGACTGGCTACGAGCAGTACTTC	CASRSGGTGYEQYF
-	-	TRBV27	TRBJ1-5	TGTGCCAGCGCCCGGTGGGGAGGCAATCAGCCCCAGCATTTT	CASARWGGNQPQHF